This T cell receptor (beta chain) was retrieved from a study of cytomegalovirus exposure and HLA in healthy donors. The ends lost 5 bases at V and 5 bases at J; junction bases unmatched: 4. CDR3 length: 14 amino acids. Germline CDR1 is LNHDA and CDR2 is SQIVND (reference sequence). Overall study findings and caveats: Compared with the approximately 680-donor mean, an Asian-associated ancestry cluster reportedly had fewer N-insertions, according to a later analysis.

Concerning this clone itself: Its antigen is currently unknown.

PCR employed 60 Vbeta and 13 Jbeta primers. Clones were read by immunoSEQ multiplex PCR, and TCRdb kept only the in-frame ones, dropping some. The table shows 150,000 to 200,000 clones, with about 75% occurring only once. This clonotype was sampled from a woman aged 40 to 49 in good health and CMV-seropositive. The V gene is TRBV19, the J gene TRBJ1-5; TRBD1 agrees at 9 bases. Material: PBMCs. The CDR3: CASSLTGGDQPQHF. CDR3 sequence (DNA): TGTGCCAGTAGTCTTACAGGGGGCGATCAGCCCCAGCATTTT.